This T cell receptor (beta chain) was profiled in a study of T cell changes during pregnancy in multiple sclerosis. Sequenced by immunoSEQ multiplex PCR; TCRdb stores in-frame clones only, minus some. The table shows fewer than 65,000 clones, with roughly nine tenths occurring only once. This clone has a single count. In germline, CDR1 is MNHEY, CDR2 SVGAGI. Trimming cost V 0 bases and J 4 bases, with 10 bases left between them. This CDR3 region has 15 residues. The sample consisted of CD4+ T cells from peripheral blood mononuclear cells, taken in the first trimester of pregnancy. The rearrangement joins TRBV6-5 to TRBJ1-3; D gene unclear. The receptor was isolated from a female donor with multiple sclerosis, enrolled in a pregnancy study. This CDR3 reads CASSYSFTAGNTIYF. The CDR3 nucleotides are TGTGCCAGCAGTTACTCGTTTACAGCCGGAAACACCATATATTTT.